Sequencing of this TCR beta chain was carried out in a study of CD4 and CD8 cells across lung adenocarcinoma regions (dated by TCRdb to the late 2010s). As for the study more broadly: Intratumor heterogeneity of the T cell receptor repertoire was examined by comparing tumor centers with tumor margins.

Details on this clonotype: This clone's antigen is unknown. Within one base of it there is no much larger clone, and no base qualities were kept.

The protocol used for the library was PCR. The sequencer listed for this sample is HiSeq X Ten. Using fastp trimming at Q25 and MiXCR clonotype assembly, TCRdb reanalyzed the public sequencing data and kept in-frame beta chains. Here each entry gathers all rows of one CDR3 protein and keeps the most common genes and DNA. For this sample the table gives roughly 18,000 distinct CDR3 sequences, of which around 56% were detected only once. The ten largest clonotypes hold 55% of the sample. Patients with localized lung adenocarcinoma, a subtype of non-small cell lung cancer, were used as donors. These samples came from the centers of localized lung adenocarcinomas. For TCR repertoire analysis, CD8+ T cells taken from tumor tissue were profiled apart from CD4+ T cells. Including cysteine and phenylalanine, the CDR3 has 13 amino acids. Only the CDR3 part of the read is kept: 39 bases, read in frame from the first base. CDR1 and CDR2 were assigned from the germline V gene as LGHNA and YNFKEQ.

This chain is built from TRBV4-2 and TRBJ2-5; the D gene cannot be named for sure. Judging by the DNA end, TRBJ2-7 fits better; the J call may be wrong. Material: CD8+ T cells from the center of a lung tumor. The sample's cell subset or site label is to be understood as: tumor center region. The clonotype comes from a female donor with lung adenocarcinoma. The CD4 and CD8 labels of this study may be unreliable. The DNA reads as follows: TGTGCCAGCAGCCTACTAAGAGTTAGCGAGCAGTACTTC. This yields the protein CASSLLRVSEQYF.